This passage covers 18 T cell receptor beta chains from one sample sequenced in a study of blood T cell repertoires in COVID-19. TCRdb's table, derived via immunoSEQ multiplex PCR, lists solely in-frame clones and lacks some. The sample has fewer than 250,000 clones, approximately 88% seen once; the top ten hold 2.5% to 3%. Sequencing input: PBMCs or T cells enriched from blood (not recorded which). The receptors here all came from a woman aged 25-40 years with acute COVID-19.

The rearrangement joins TRBV5-8 to TRBJ2-5, with D possibly matching TRBD1 (5 bases). Looked up from germline, CDR1 is SGHTS and CDR2 is YDEGEE. V lost 4 bases and J 1 base, leaving 11 bases between the germline ends. The CDR3 runs to 14 residues. The CDR3 loop reads CASSGLTVQETQYF. The CDR3 DNA is TGTGCCAGCAGCGGCCTGACAGTCCAAGAGACCCAGTACTTC.

The chain links TRBV5-6 to TRBJ1-4, with 7 bases lining up with TRBD1. Germline CDR1 SGHDT, CDR2 YYEEEE. The CDR3 length is 15 residues. Trimming cost V 0 bases and J 1 base; bases outside gene matches: 0. The CDR3 spells CASSLAGGTNEKLFF. In nucleotides, the CDR3 is TGTGCCAGCAGCTTGGCAGGGGGAACTAATGAAAAACTGTTTTTT.

J is TRBJ2-3 and V is TRBV11-3, with TRBD2 identical over 7 bases. The germline V gene has CDR1 SGHNT and CDR2 YENEEA. The CDR3 runs to 18 residues. With V trimmed by 4 bases and J by 2 bases, 15 bases remained unmatched. As DNA, the CDR3 is TGTGCCAGCAGCTCCTATATCCTAGCGGCCTTACTCACAGATACGCAGTATTTT. Its protein product is CASSSYILAALLTDTQYF.

This chain uses TRBV7-2 with TRBJ1-1; 7 nucleotides agree with TRBD1. The V segment lost 5 bases and the J segment 4 bases; nucleotides outside the gene matches: 4. Germline-derived CDR1 and CDR2 are SGHTA and FQGNSA. The CDR3 sequence is 13 residues long. CDR3 in amino acids: CASSPPGGTEAFF. Here the CDR3 DNA reads TGTGCCAGCAGCCCTCCAGGGGGCACTGAAGCTTTCTTT.

The V and J genes are TRBV7-9 and TRBJ2-3; 10 bases are a match to TRBD2. This CDR3 has 16 amino acids. After removal of 5 bases from V and 1 base from J, the junction contained 6 bases not matched to a gene. Germline values: CDR1 SEHNR, CDR2 FQNEAQ (reference sequence). Written as DNA, the CDR3 is TGTGCCAGCAGCCGCCCCGGGACTAGCGGCACAGATACGCAGTATTTT. Its protein is CASSRPGTSGTDTQYF.

The chain has TRBV14 and TRBJ2-7, with 7 bases that match TRBD1. The CDR3 consists of 15 residues. Germline V gene data show CDR1 as SGHDN and CDR2 as FVKESK. V shed 0 bases and J 2 bases; nucleotides not matched to a gene: 4. The CDR3 region is CASSQDQGTAYEQYF. In DNA, the CDR3 is TGTGCCAGCAGCCAAGATCAGGGGACAGCCTACGAGCAGTACTTC. Variable domain in full (rest from reference TRBV14 and TRBJ2-7): EAGVTQFPSHSVIEKGQTVTLRCDPISGHDNLYWYRRVMGKEIKFLLHFVKESKQDESGMPNNRFLAERTGGTYSTLKVQPAELEDSGVYFCASSQDQGTAYEQYFGPGTRLTVT.

In its sample, this clone was seen a few times. The chain links TRBV19 to TRBJ2-7; TRBD1 matches at 11 bases. The CDR3 covers 15 residues. In germline, CDR1 is LNHDA, CDR2 SQIVND (reference sequence). With 5 bases clipped from V and 5 bases from J, the junction kept 8 bases outside the gene matches. The CDR3 DNA sequence: TGTGCCAGTAGTGGAAGGGACAGGGGGAGCGACGAGCAGTACTTC. This encodes CASSGRDRGSDEQYF.

The rearrangement joins TRBV18 to TRBJ2-7; D remains unclear. Deletions cut 6 bases from V and 0 bases from J, with 12 bases between. The CDR3 spans 14 residues. Germline V gene data show CDR1 as KGHSH and CDR2 as LQKENI. Here the CDR3 reads CASSSQPSSYEQYF. CDR3 sequence (DNA): TGTGCCAGCTCGTCACAGCCTTCCTCCTACGAGCAGTACTTC.

The chain has TRBV7-2 and TRBJ1-2; 8 bases match TRBD1. The J segment lost 1 base and the V segment lost 5 bases, leaving 6 bases of the junction unmatched. There are 15 residues in the CDR3. CDR1 and CDR2 from the germline V gene are SGHTA and FQGNSA. This chain's CDR3 is CASSPGQESNYGYTF. CDR3 in DNA: TGTGCCAGCAGCCCGGGACAGGAAAGTAACTATGGCTACACCTTC. The whole variable domain, filled in from reference TRBV7-2 and TRBJ1-2, reads GAGVSQSPSNKVTEKGKDVELRCDPISGHTALYWYRQSLGQGLEFLIYFQGNSAPDKSGLPSDRFSAERTGGSVSTLTIQRTQQEDSAVYLCASSPGQESNYGYTFGSGTRLTVV.

This chain connects TRBV5-6 to TRBJ2-5; 14 nucleotides agree with TRBD2. CDR3 length: 15 residues. V shed 4 bases and J 1 base; nucleotides not matched to a gene: 0. The germline CDR1 and CDR2 sequences are SGHDT and YYEEEE. CDR3: CASSGTSGGQETQYF. The CDR3 DNA is TGTGCCAGCAGCGGGACTAGCGGGGGCCAAGAGACCCAGTACTTC.

V usage is TRBV29-1 and J usage is TRBJ2-7; the D gene is possibly TRBD2 (6 bases). Germline CDR1 SQVTM, CDR2 ANQGSEA. The CDR3 extends over 16 amino acids. Trimming removed 4 bases from V and 7 bases from J, with 26 bases in between. CDR3 coding DNA: TGCAGCGTTGCGGGGGTTGACGTATCGGGAAGTAGGGAGCAGTACTTC. This gives the protein CSVAGVDVSGSREQYF.

The chain joins TRBV27 to TRBJ2-1; D gene unclear. CDR1 and CDR2 from the germline V gene are MNHEY and SMNVEV (reference sequence). The V end was cut by 3 bases, the J end by 9 bases, with 9 bases between. The CDR3 loop spans 12 amino acids. Here the CDR3 reads CASSFGVGEQFF. The CDR3 DNA reads as TGTGCCAGCAGTTTCGGTGTTGGTGAGCAGTTCTTC.

This clone was recorded at least ten times. J is TRBJ1-3 and V is TRBV19; no clear D gene. This CDR3 spans 14 amino acids. Germline V gives CDR1 LNHDA, CDR2 SQIVND (reference sequence). The V end was cut by 5 bases, the J end by 0 bases, with 8 bases between. The CDR3 DNA follows: TGTGCCAGTAGTCTACGCTTCTCTGGAAACACCATATATTTT. Its translation is CASSLRFSGNTIYF.

This chain connects TRBV27 to TRBJ1-5; no clear D gene. There are 15 residues in the CDR3. Deletions cut 1 base from V and 0 bases from J, with 7 bases between. The germline V gene encodes CDR1 MNHEY and CDR2 SMNVEV (reference sequence). The CDR3, as DNA: TGTGCCAGCAGTTTATATTTAGATAGCAATCAGCCCCAGCATTTT. This encodes CASSLYLDSNQPQHF.

V and J are TRBV5-5 and TRBJ1-3; D is undetermined. CDR3 length: 15 residues. Germline-derived CDR1 and CDR2 are SGHKS and YYEKEE (reference sequence). The germline V and J ends were trimmed by 0 bases and 2 bases, with 9 bases remaining between them. The CDR3 sequence: CASSLAVAAGNTIYF. The CDR3 nucleotides read TGTGCCAGCAGCTTGGCCGTGGCGGCTGGAAACACCATATATTTT.

The chain combines TRBV6-5 with TRBJ1-1; TRBD1 agrees at 9 bases. CDR1 and CDR2 from the germline V gene are MNHEY and SVGAGI. This CDR3 comprises 14 residues. V dropped 4 bases and J dropped 4; count of bases not matched to a gene: 4. The CDR3 DNA is TGTGCCAGCAGTTTGGACAGGGGTCGCACTGAAGCTTTCTTT. This encodes CASSLDRGRTEAFF.

This clone was seen more than once but under ten times. The V call is TRBV11-2, the J call TRBJ2-7, with a possible D match to TRBD1 (6 bases). Germline V gene lookup returns CDR1 SGHAT and CDR2 FQNNGV. The germline V and J ends were trimmed by 3 bases and 6 bases, with 15 bases remaining between them. The CDR3 sequence is 14 residues long. CDR3 sequence reads: CASSLWTQGGEQYF. CDR3 in DNA: TGTGCCAGCAGCTTGTGGACCCAAGGGGGCGAGCAGTACTTC.

The V and J genes are TRBV27 and TRBJ1-1; tentative D call: TRBD1 (6 bases). The CDR3 covers 15 residues. V lost 2 bases and J 0 bases, leaving 10 bases between the germline ends. Germline V gene lookup returns CDR1 MNHEY and CDR2 SMNVEV (reference sequence). CDR3 sequence reads: CASSLKGVMNTEAFF. The CDR3 DNA is TGTGCCAGCAGTTTAAAGGGGGTTATGAACACTGAAGCTTTCTTT.